The rows below give T cell receptor beta chains drawn from one sample of a study of STAT5B mutations in CD4+ large granular lymphocyte leukemia. Clones were read by immunoSEQ multiplex PCR, and TCRdb kept only the in-frame ones, dropping some. The data contain tens of thousands of clones, 69% of them singletons. Sequenced material: CD4+ T cells from blood buffy coats. All receptors derive from a human donor in good health. The CDR3 runs from the conserved cysteine through the conserved F or W. A D gene is named only where the DNA matches it firmly. Some rows mark clone size as missing; the rest say once, few, many or name a class of expanded clone.

cdr3_aa: CASMQGGQPQHF
cdr3_nt: TGTGCCAGCATGCAGGGGGGTCAGCCCCAGCATTTT
j_call: TRBJ1-5
clone_size: .
d_call: TRBD1
v_call: TRBV2

cdr3_aa: CSTGRNTEAFF
cdr3_nt: TGCAGTACAGGACGGAACACTGAAGCTTTCTTT
j_call: TRBJ1-1
clone_size: few
d_call: .
v_call: TRBV20-1

cdr3_aa: CASSLAGPQLAFF
cdr3_nt: TGCGCCAGCAGCTTGGCGGGACCCCAGCTGGCTTTCTTT
j_call: TRBJ1-1
clone_size: .
d_call: .
v_call: TRBV5-1

cdr3_aa: CASSVSDLGGETQYF
cdr3_nt: TGTGCCAGCAGTGTCAGTGACCTCGGGGGGGAGACCCAGTACTTC
j_call: TRBJ2-5
clone_size: few
d_call: TRBD2
v_call: TRBV2

cdr3_aa: CASREEIKLFF
cdr3_nt: TGCGCCAGCAGAGAGGAGATTAAGCTGTTTTTT
j_call: TRBJ2-2
clone_size: .
d_call: .
v_call: TRBV23-1

cdr3_aa: CASSVSLGETQYF
cdr3_nt: TGTGCCAGCAGTGTATCCCTGGGTGAGACCCAGTACTTC
j_call: TRBJ2-5
clone_size: .
d_call: .
v_call: TRBV6-4

cdr3_aa: CASSERGLSIAFF
cdr3_nt: TGCGCCAGCAGTGAGAGGGGACTGAGCATCGCTTTCTTT
j_call: TRBJ1-1
clone_size: few
d_call: .
v_call: TRBV10-1

cdr3_aa: CASTGQGSGKEKLFF
cdr3_nt: TGTGCCAGCACGGGCCAGGGATCGGGGAAGGAAAAACTGTTTTTT
j_call: TRBJ1-4
clone_size: few
d_call: .
v_call: TRBV2

cdr3_aa: CASSRGPLEKLFF
cdr3_nt: TGTGCCAGCAGCCGTGGCCCATTGGAAAAACTGTTTTTT
j_call: TRBJ1-4
clone_size: .
d_call: .
v_call: TRBV11-2

cdr3_aa: CASSLPGGESGYTF
cdr3_nt: TGTGCCAGCAGCTTACCCGGGGGAGAATCAGGCTACACCTTC
j_call: TRBJ1-2
clone_size: .
d_call: .
v_call: TRBV5-8

cdr3_aa: CASSLESGGTDTQYF
cdr3_nt: TGCGCCAGCAGCTTGGAAAGCGGGGGCACAGATACGCAGTATTTT
j_call: TRBJ2-3
clone_size: .
d_call: TRBD2
v_call: TRBV5-1

cdr3_aa: CASSLVLAGGTGELFF
cdr3_nt: TGTGCCAGCAGCTTAGTACTAGCGGGGGGCACCGGGGAGCTGTTTTTT
j_call: TRBJ2-2
clone_size: .
d_call: TRBD2
v_call: TRBV7-2

cdr3_aa: CASKAGRNTEAFF
cdr3_nt: TGTGCCAGCAAAGCAGGACGGAACACTGAAGCTTTCTTT
j_call: TRBJ1-1
clone_size: .
d_call: .
v_call: TRBV7-2

cdr3_aa: CASSIGLAGVSLSYNEQFF
cdr3_nt: TGTGCCAGTAGTATTGGACTAGCGGGGGTCTCCCTCTCCTACAATGAGCAGTTCTTC
j_call: TRBJ2-1
clone_size: .
d_call: TRBD2
v_call: TRBV19

cdr3_aa: CASSPFGANGGYTF
cdr3_nt: TGTGCCAGCAGTCCCTTTGGGGCGAACGGTGGCTACACCTTC
j_call: TRBJ1-2
clone_size: .
d_call: .
v_call: TRBV6-5

cdr3_aa: CASSAAHRARYGYTF
cdr3_nt: TGCGCCAGCAGTGCCGCGCACAGGGCCCGCTATGGCTACACCTTC
j_call: TRBJ1-2
clone_size: .
d_call: .
v_call: TRBV5-1

cdr3_aa: CALGEGNQPQHF
cdr3_nt: TGTGCCTTGGGGGAAGGCAATCAGCCCCAGCATTTT
j_call: TRBJ1-5
clone_size: few
d_call: .
v_call: TRBV28

cdr3_aa: CASSPGTGNNEQFF
cdr3_nt: TGTGCCAGCAGCCCCGGGACAGGGAATAATGAGCAGTTCTTC
j_call: TRBJ2-1
clone_size: .
d_call: TRBD1
v_call: TRBV7-9

cdr3_aa: CASSLMAGYNEQFF
cdr3_nt: TGTGCCAGCAGCTTAATGGCAGGGTACAATGAGCAGTTCTTC
j_call: TRBJ2-1
clone_size: .
d_call: .
v_call: TRBV7-9

cdr3_aa: CASSQGGRVDNEQFF
cdr3_nt: TGCGCCAGCAGCCAGGGGGGCCGGGTCGACAATGAGCAGTTCTTC
j_call: TRBJ2-1
clone_size: .
d_call: .
v_call: TRBV5-1

cdr3_aa: CAISHTGTGAGEQYF
cdr3_nt: TGTGCCATCAGTCATACCGGGACAGGGGCCGGCGAGCAGTACTTC
j_call: TRBJ2-7
clone_size: few
d_call: TRBD1
v_call: TRBV10-3

cdr3_aa: CASSARTEHSPLHF
cdr3_nt: TGTGCCAGCAGCGCCCGGACAGAGCATTCACCCCTCCACTTT
j_call: TRBJ1-6
clone_size: .
d_call: .
v_call: TRBV9

cdr3_aa: CASSLGDRASDTQYF
cdr3_nt: TGTGCCAGCAGCTTAGGGGACAGGGCATCAGATACGCAGTATTTT
j_call: TRBJ2-3
clone_size: .
d_call: TRBD1
v_call: TRBV7-2

cdr3_aa: CASTPVGQGSSGANVLTF
cdr3_nt: TGTGCCAGTACCCCGGTGGGACAGGGGTCCTCTGGGGCCAACGTCCTGACTTTC
j_call: TRBJ2-6
clone_size: .
d_call: TRBD1
v_call: TRBV19

cdr3_aa: CASSERGENNEQFF
cdr3_nt: TGTGCCAGCAGCGAGCGGGGGGAGAACAATGAGCAGTTCTTC
j_call: TRBJ2-1
clone_size: .
d_call: TRBD2
v_call: TRBV9